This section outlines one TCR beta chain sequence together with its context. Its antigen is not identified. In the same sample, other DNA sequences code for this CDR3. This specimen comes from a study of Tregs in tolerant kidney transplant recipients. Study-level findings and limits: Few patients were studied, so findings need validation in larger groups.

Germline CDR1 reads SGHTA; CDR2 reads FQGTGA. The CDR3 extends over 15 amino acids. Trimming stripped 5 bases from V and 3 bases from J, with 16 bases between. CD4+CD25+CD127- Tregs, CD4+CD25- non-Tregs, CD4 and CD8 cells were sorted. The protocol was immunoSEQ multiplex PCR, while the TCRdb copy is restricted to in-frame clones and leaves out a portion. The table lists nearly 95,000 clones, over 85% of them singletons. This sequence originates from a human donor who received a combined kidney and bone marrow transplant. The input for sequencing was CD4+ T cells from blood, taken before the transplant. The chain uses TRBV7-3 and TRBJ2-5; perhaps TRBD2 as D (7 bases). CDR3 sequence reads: CASSPLGGGEETQYF. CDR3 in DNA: TGTGCCAGCAGCCCCTTAGGAGGGGGGGAAGAGACCCAGTACTTC.